The 24 T cell receptor beta chains below were found in one sample sequenced in a study of cytomegalovirus exposure and HLA in healthy donors. The PCR used 60 Vbeta and 13 Jbeta primers. Sequenced by immunoSEQ multiplex PCR; TCRdb stores in-frame clones only, minus some. The table records roughly 150,000 clones, around 85% of them present only once. The source material was PBMCs. The receptors stem from a boy aged 2 to 10 in good health and CMV-seronegative.

This clone was detected a few times. V and J are TRBV6-5 and TRBJ1-3; D unresolved. Germline loops: CDR1 MNHEY, CDR2 SVGAGI. The CDR3 runs 13 residues. V was clipped by 2 bases and J by 9 bases, with 11 bases between them. The CDR3 region is CASSYDGDSTIYF. The CDR3 DNA follows: TGTGCCAGCAGTTACGACGGTGACTCCACCATATATTTT.

The CDR3 DNA reads as TGTGCCAGCAGTTACAGGCAGGGGGCTGGAAACACCATATATTTT. Translated: CASSYRQGAGNTIYF. V is TRBV6-5 and J is TRBJ1-3, with 7 positions matching TRBD1. The CDR3 is 15 residues long. Germline CDR1 reads MNHEY; CDR2 reads SVGAGI. V shed 2 bases and J 2 bases; nucleotides not matched to a gene: 3.

V usage is TRBV7-9 and J usage is TRBJ2-7, with TRBD2 matching 7 bases. The CDR3 extends over 18 amino acids. Trimming cost V 4 bases and J 6 bases; bases outside gene matches: 21. Germline-derived CDR1 and CDR2 are SEHNR and FQNEAQ (reference sequence). Here the CDR3 DNA reads TGTGCCAGCAGCTCCTGGGGCTGGGGAGGGGAGGAGGGAGGCGAGCAGTACTTC. Its protein product is CASSSWGWGGEEGGEQYF.

V gene TRBV6-8 combines with J gene TRBJ1-4; 10 nucleotides align to TRBD1. The CDR3 extends over 14 amino acids. V lost 6 bases and J lost 8; bases outside the gene matches: 6. Germline-derived CDR1 and CDR2 are MNHGY and SAAAGT. The CDR3 protein is CASRGGTGEEKLFF. Here the CDR3 DNA reads TGTGCCAGCAGGGGCGGGACAGGGGAGGAAAAACTGTTTTTT.

A word on this clone: A read error may account for a junction end that differs from germline. This chain links TRBV6-1 with TRBJ2-3, with a possible D match to TRBD1 (6 bases). Germline V gene lookup returns CDR1 MNHNS and CDR2 SASEGT. The CDR3 has 14 residues. CDR3 in amino acids: CASSEAPRGLWGHF. CDR3 in DNA: TGTGCCAGCAGTGAAGCGCCCCGAGGCCTATGGGGGCATTTT.

This chain uses TRBV5-1 with TRBJ1-2; D gene ambiguous. The CDR3 is made up of 13 amino acids. Germline lookup yields CDR1 SGHRS and CDR2 YFSETQ. The ends were cut back, 4 bases at V and 3 bases at J, with 10 bases in the middle. CDR3 loop: CASSPAADYGYTF. DNA of the CDR3: TGCGCCAGCAGCCCCGCCGCGGACTATGGCTACACCTTC.

This chain connects TRBV2 to TRBJ2-1, with 9 positions matching TRBD2. The CDR3 sequence is 16 residues long. Losses at the gene ends were 5 bases for V and 4 bases for J; bases not matched to a gene: 9. Germline assignment: CDR1 SNHLY and CDR2 FYNNEI. The CDR3: CASSPSERGAYNEQFF. The CDR3 DNA follows: TGTGCCAGCAGTCCCTCGGAGCGGGGGGCATACAATGAGCAGTTCTTC.

The chain combines TRBV9 with TRBJ1-2, with D unclear. Germline CDR1 reads SGDLS; CDR2 reads YYNGEE. This CDR3 is 13 amino acids long. Trimming removed 4 bases at V and 3 bases at J, with 10 bases between. The CDR3 DNA sequence: TGTGCCAGCAGCCTAGGCGGAGACTATGGCTACACCTTC. Amino acids: CASSLGGDYGYTF. Variable domain in full (rest from reference TRBV9 and TRBJ1-2): DSGVTQTPKHLITATGQRVTLRCSPRSGDLSVYWYQQSLDQGLQFLIQYYNGEERAKGNILERFSAQQFPDLHSELNLSSLELGDSALYFCASSLGGDYGYTFGSGTRLTVV.

V usage is TRBV2 and J usage is TRBJ1-5; D not resolved. Trimming removed 6 bases at V and 2 bases at J, with 17 bases between. The CDR3 runs to 16 residues. In germline, CDR1 is SNHLY, CDR2 FYNNEI. CDR3 loop: CASSPGPGVGNQPQHF. Written as DNA, the CDR3 is TGTGCCAGCAGCCCCGGGCCCGGGGTGGGCAATCAGCCCCAGCATTTT.

Concerning this clone itself: Within the sample, other DNA sequences also encode this same CDR3. The chain combines TRBV29-1 with TRBJ1-1, with a tentative D call TRBD1 (5 bases). In germline, CDR1 is SQVTM, CDR2 ANQGSEA. V lost 6 bases, J lost 1 base, and 9 bases lay in between. The CDR3 is made up of 12 amino acids. This chain's CDR3 is CSVPGRNTEAFF. The DNA for the CDR3 is TGCAGCGTACCAGGGCGGAACACTGAAGCTTTCTTT.

This chain joins TRBV5-1 and TRBJ1-1, with TRBD1 matching 7 bases. The CDR3 contains 13 residues. Germline V gene data show CDR1 as SGHRS and CDR2 as YFSETQ. The V segment lost 3 bases and the J segment 4 bases; nucleotides outside the gene matches: 3. CDR3 loop: CASSYRGVTEAFF. The CDR3 nucleotides are TGCGCCAGCAGCTACAGGGGAGTCACTGAAGCTTTCTTT. The full variable domain, in which reference TRBV5-1 and TRBJ1-1 provide the parts outside the CDR3, is KAGVTQTPRYLIKTRGQQVTLSCSPISGHRSVSWYQQTPGQGLQFLFEYFSETQRNKGNFPGRFSGRQFSNSRSEMNVSTLELGDSALYLCASSYRGVTEAFFGQGTRLTVV.

V gene TRBV6-5 combines with J gene TRBJ2-1, with D perhaps matching TRBD1 (6 bases). Trimming left V 6 bases short and J 10 bases short, with 19 bases between. CDR1 and CDR2 (germline): MNHEY, SVGAGI. The CDR3 length is 14 residues. The CDR3 coding sequence is TGTGCCAGCAGAAAGACAGGAGACCGTCGGGAGCAGTTCTTC. Its protein is CASRKTGDRREQFF.

The chain employs TRBV6-5 and TRBJ1-6; 8 nucleotides agree with TRBD1. The CDR3 is 14 amino acids. Germline-derived CDR1 and CDR2 are MNHEY and SVGAGI. The trim removed 9 bases at V and 8 bases at J, leaving 9 bases unmatched. The CDR3 is CASRLDRADSPLHF. The CDR3 DNA is TGTGCCAGTCGACTGGACAGGGCGGATTCACCCCTCCACTTT.

The J gene is TRBJ1-3, the V gene TRBV2, with D uncertain. The germline V and J ends were trimmed by 5 bases and 4 bases, with 15 bases remaining between them. The CDR3 is made up of 15 amino acids. Germline values: CDR1 SNHLY, CDR2 FYNNEI. The CDR3 coding sequence is TGTGCCAGCAGTCCTAGATCGGCGTCCGGAAACACCATATATTTT. This sequence encodes CASSPRSASGNTIYF.

The chain couples TRBV7-9 to TRBJ1-2; D remains unclear. Germline-derived CDR1 and CDR2 are SEHNR and FQNEAQ (reference sequence). Deletions cut 1 base from V and 5 bases from J, with 8 bases between. This CDR3 has 13 residues. The CDR3 reads CASSLDSLYGYTF. The CDR3 bases are TGTGCCAGCAGCTTAGACAGCCTTTATGGCTACACCTTC.

This chain uses TRBV4-1 with TRBJ1-3; D is uncertain. Germline V CDR1 and CDR2: MGHRA, YSYEKL. This CDR3 region has 14 residues. V dropped 0 bases and J dropped 4 bases, with 7 bases sitting between them. The CDR3 loop reads CASSQDRQGNTIYF. CDR3 coding DNA: TGCGCCAGCAGCCAAGATCGCCAGGGAAACACCATATATTTT.

V and J are TRBV5-1 and TRBJ1-2; D may be TRBD1 (5 bases). V was pared by 0 bases and J by 4 bases, with 13 bases between. Germline assignment: CDR1 SGHRS and CDR2 YFSETQ. This CDR3 comprises 15 residues. Here the CDR3 reads CASSLGAAGIYGYTF. The CDR3 DNA sequence: TGCGCCAGCAGCTTGGGGGCTGCAGGGATCTATGGCTACACCTTC.

This clone was seen a few times. The gene calls are TRBV9 and TRBJ2-2; D remains unclear. V gave up 2 bases and J gave up 8 bases, with 22 bases separating them. This CDR3 has 17 residues. The V gene's germline CDR1 is SGDLS and CDR2 YYNGEE. This chain's CDR3 is CASSVPVVASQPGELFF. In DNA, the CDR3 is TGTGCCAGCAGCGTCCCGGTTGTTGCCTCCCAACCGGGGGAGCTGTTTTTT.

The V and J genes are TRBV10-1 and TRBJ1-1, with 9 bases matching TRBD1. Germline lookup yields CDR1 WNHNN and CDR2 SYGVQD (reference sequence). CDR3 length: 15 amino acids. V was clipped by 0 bases and J by 2 bases; unmatched bases: 1. The CDR3 nucleotides read TGCGCCAGCAGTGAGTCGGGACAGGGCAACACTGAAGCTTTCTTT. This sequence encodes CASSESGQGNTEAFF.

The rearrangement links TRBV7-8 to TRBJ1-6; 10 nucleotides align to TRBD1. Unmatched junction bases numbered 7, after V lost 5 bases and J lost 9 bases. In germline, CDR1 is SGHVS, CDR2 FQNEAQ. The CDR3 is made up of 15 amino acids. CDR3 sequence reads: CASSDRQGASSPLHF. The CDR3 DNA is TGTGCCAGCAGCGACAGACAGGGGGCTAGTTCACCCCTCCACTTT.

V gene TRBV30 combines with J gene TRBJ1-5, with 10 bases lining up with TRBD1. Germline V gives CDR1 GTSNPN, CDR2 SVGIG (reference sequence). The CDR3 is made up of 13 amino acids. V dropped 4 bases and J dropped 6; count of bases not matched to a gene: 3. The CDR3 coding sequence is TGTGCCTGGACGACAGGGGGCGGTCAGCCCCAGCATTTT. Translated, it gives CAWTTGGGQPQHF.

CDR3 amino acids: CASSPGQGVDTQYF. The CDR3 DNA follows: TGTGCCAGCAGCCCGGGACAGGGTGTCGATACGCAGTATTTT. The J gene is TRBJ2-3, the V gene TRBV7-3, with TRBD1 matching over 9 bases. Germline CDR1 reads SGHTA; CDR2 reads FQGTGA. The CDR3 covers 14 residues. The junction had 6 bases not matched to a gene; V was cut back by 5 bases and J by 6 bases.

The chain is built from TRBV28 and TRBJ1-6; a weak D match, TRBD1 (6 bases). Trimming removed 3 bases at V and 9 bases at J, with 15 bases between. This CDR3 region has 15 residues. Germline values: CDR1 MDHEN, CDR2 SYDVKM. The CDR3 sequence is CASSFGAGVSSPLHF. The DNA for the CDR3 is TGTGCCAGCAGTTTCGGGGCAGGGGTGAGTTCACCCCTCCACTTT. Based on the CDR3 plus reference TRBV28 and TRBJ1-6, the full variable domain is DVKVTQSSRYLVKRTGEKVFLECVQDMDHENMFWYRQDPGLGLRLIYFSYDVKMKEKGDIPEGYSVSREKKERFSLILESASTNQTSMYLCASSFGAGVSSPLHFGNGTRLTVT.

The rearrangement joins TRBV29-1 to TRBJ2-5; 13 positions match TRBD2. Germline lookup yields CDR1 SQVTM and CDR2 ANQGSEA. The CDR3 covers 19 residues. V shed 6 bases, J shed 2 bases, and the junction held 18 bases outside the gene matches. The CDR3 DNA follows: TGCAGCGTGAGAGGACTAGCGGGAGTTCATGGGAAAAAACAAGAGACCCAGTACTTC. Translating gives CSVRGLAGVHGKKQETQYF. The full variable domain, rest sourced from reference TRBV29-1 and TRBJ2-5, is SAVISQKPSRDICQRGTSLTIQCQVDSQVTMMFWYRQQPGQSLTLIATANQGSEATYESGFVIDKFPISRPNLTFSTLTVSNMSPEDSSIYLCSVRGLAGVHGKKQETQYFGPGTRLLVL.